This TCR beta chain emerged from a study of blood T cell repertoires in COVID-19. About the study: From T cells, B-cell-depleted T cells, or PBMCs came the material, which was cDNA or gDNA.

Germline loops: CDR1 MGHDK, CDR2 SYGVNS. V lost 3 bases to trimming and J lost 4 bases; unmatched junction nucleotides: 13. CDR3 length: 17 amino acids. The protocol was immunoSEQ multiplex PCR, while the TCRdb copy is restricted to in-frame clones and leaves out a portion. The table includes a few hundred thousand clones, 75% to 90% detected once. The sample consisted of PBMCs or T cells enriched from blood (not recorded which). The chain couples TRBV25-1 to TRBJ2-7; 9 nucleotides line up with TRBD1. The receptor's source is a woman aged 45 to 65 who had recovered from COVID-19. CDR3 sequence reads: CASSDLKQGAYVYEQYF. The CDR3 region has the DNA TGTGCCAGCAGTGATCTCAAACAGGGGGCCTATGTATACGAGCAGTACTTC.